This T cell receptor beta chain was retrieved from a study of OX40 agonist ivuxolimab in advanced cancers. Study information: Patients received intravenous ivuxolimab every 2 weeks at 0.01 to 10 mg/kg. Findings of the study overall: Partial responders at 0.1-3.0 mg/kg showed near-lowest clonal expansion. CD4+ and CD8+ blood T cells expanded clonally by week 6 at 0.1 to 3.0 mg/kg.

Worth noting for this clone: Antigen specificity is unknown.

The germline V and J ends were trimmed by 3 bases and 14 bases, with 8 bases remaining between them. The CDR3 totals 10 residues. Germline V gives CDR1 MDHEN, CDR2 SYDVKM. Blood got drawn at baseline, again on cycle 4 day 1, and then on cycle 7 day 1. Data came from immunoSEQ multiplex PCR; TCRdb stores just in-frame clones and leaves some out. The table shows around 76,000 clones, with nearly 95% occurring only once. Material: CD4+ or CD8+ T cells sorted from blood, obtained in a trial of the OX40 agonist ivuxolimab. The chain joins TRBV28 to TRBJ2-1; D is uncertain. The sequence came from an adult with an advanced solid tumor such as melanoma, head and neck, liver or kidney cancer. DNA of the CDR3: TGTGCCAGCAGTTTGGGGTGGAAGTTCTTC. This codes for CASSLGWKFF.